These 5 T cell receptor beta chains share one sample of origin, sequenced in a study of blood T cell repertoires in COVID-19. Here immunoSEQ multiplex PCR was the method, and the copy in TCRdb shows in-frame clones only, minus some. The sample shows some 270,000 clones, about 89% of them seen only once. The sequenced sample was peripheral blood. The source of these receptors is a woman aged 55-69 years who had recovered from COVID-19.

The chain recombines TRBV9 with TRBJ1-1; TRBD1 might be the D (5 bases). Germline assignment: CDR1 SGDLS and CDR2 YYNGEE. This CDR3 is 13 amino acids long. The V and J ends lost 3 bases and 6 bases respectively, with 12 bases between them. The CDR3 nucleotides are TGTGCCAGCAGCGAAGGGGTTACCTCTGAAGCTTTCTTT. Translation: CASSEGVTSEAFF. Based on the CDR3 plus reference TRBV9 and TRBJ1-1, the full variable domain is DSGVTQTPKHLITATGQRVTLRCSPRSGDLSVYWYQQSLDQGLQFLIQYYNGEERAKGNILERFSAQQFPDLHSELNLSSLELGDSALYFCASSEGVTSEAFFGQGTRLTVV.

The CDR3 DNA reads TGTGCCAGCAGCCGAGACCGGCGGGGTAGGAAGACCCAGTACTTC. Translating it yields CASSRDRRGRKTQYF. The chain is built from TRBV28 and TRBJ2-5; weak D call: TRBD2 (6 bases). The CDR3 totals 15 residues. Germline CDR1 is MDHEN and CDR2 is SYDVKM. V was pared by 6 bases and J by 6 bases, with 20 bases between. Together with reference TRBV28 and TRBJ2-5, the CDR3 gives the full variable domain: DVKVTQSSRYLVKRTGEKVFLECVQDMDHENMFWYRQDPGLGLRLIYFSYDVKMKEKGDIPEGYSVSREKKERFSLILESASTNQTSMYLCASSRDRRGRKTQYFGPGTRLLVL.

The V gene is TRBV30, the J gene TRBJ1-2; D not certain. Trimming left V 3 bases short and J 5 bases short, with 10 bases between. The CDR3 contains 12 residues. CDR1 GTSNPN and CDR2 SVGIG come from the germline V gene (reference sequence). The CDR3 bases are TGTGCCTGGAGAGCCTATCGGTATGGCTACACCTTC. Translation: CAWRAYRYGYTF.

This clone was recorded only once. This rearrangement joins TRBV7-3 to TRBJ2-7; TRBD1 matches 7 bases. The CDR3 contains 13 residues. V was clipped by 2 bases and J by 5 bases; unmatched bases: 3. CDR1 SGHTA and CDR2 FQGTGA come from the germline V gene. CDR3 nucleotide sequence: TGTGCCAGCAGCTTAGACAGGGCACACGAGCAGTACTTC. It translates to CASSLDRAHEQYF.

The chain's CDR3 is CASSTPAGGYEQYF. CDR3 in DNA: TGTGCCAGCAGCACCCCGGCAGGGGGCTACGAGCAGTACTTC. The chain combines TRBV7-6 with TRBJ2-7; 7 bases are shared with TRBD1. The CDR3 extends over 14 amino acids. Looked up from germline, CDR1 is SGHVS and CDR2 is FNYEAQ. J was trimmed by 3 bases and V by 5 bases; bases with no gene match: 7.